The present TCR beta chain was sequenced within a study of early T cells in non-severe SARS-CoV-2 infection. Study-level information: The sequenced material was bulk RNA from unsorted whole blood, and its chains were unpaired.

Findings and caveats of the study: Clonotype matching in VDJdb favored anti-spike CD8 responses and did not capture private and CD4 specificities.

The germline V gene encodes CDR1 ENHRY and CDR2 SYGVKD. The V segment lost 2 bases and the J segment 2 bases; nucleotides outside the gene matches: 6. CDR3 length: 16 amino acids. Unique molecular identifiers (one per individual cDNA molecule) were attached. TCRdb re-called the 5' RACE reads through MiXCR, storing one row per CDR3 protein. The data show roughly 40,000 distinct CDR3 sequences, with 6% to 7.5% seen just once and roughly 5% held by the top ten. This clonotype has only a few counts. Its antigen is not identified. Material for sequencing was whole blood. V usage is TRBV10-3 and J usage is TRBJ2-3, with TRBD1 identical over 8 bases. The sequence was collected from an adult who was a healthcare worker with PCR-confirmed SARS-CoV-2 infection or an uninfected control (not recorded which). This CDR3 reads CAISEEETGVTDTQYF. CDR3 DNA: TGTGCCATCAGTGAGGAAGAGACAGGGGTCACAGATACGCAGTATTTT.